One and the same sample provided the 24 T cell receptor beta chains below, sequenced in a study of shared clonotypes between healthy human individuals. Clones were read by immunoSEQ multiplex PCR, and TCRdb kept only the in-frame ones, dropping some. The table has 190,000 or so clones, over 80% seen once; the top ten hold about 0.067%. Source material: naive CD4+ T cells sorted from blood. The sample's subset: CD45RA+ positively selected. The receptors here all came from a woman in her thirties in good health.

This clone was detected once. V usage is TRBV5-1 and J usage is TRBJ1-5; a weak D match, TRBD1 (6 bases). With 5 bases removed from V and 6 bases from J, the gap between germline ends came to 18 bases. Germline V gives CDR1 SGHRS, CDR2 YFSETQ. The CDR3 runs 15 residues. The DNA for the CDR3 is TGCGCCAGCAGGGAGGGGGTAACGATTGGTCAGCCCCAGCATTTT. It specifies CASREGVTIGQPQHF.

This chain joins TRBV28 and TRBJ1-2; D unresolved. V was pared by 2 bases and J by 2 bases, with 9 bases between. In germline, CDR1 is MDHEN, CDR2 SYDVKM. The CDR3 contains 14 residues. The CDR3 sequence is CASSLPRENYGYTF. The CDR3 DNA reads as TGTGCCAGCAGTTTACCTCGGGAAAACTATGGCTACACCTTC.

The V gene is TRBV6-6, the J gene TRBJ2-7; D uncertain. The CDR3 covers 12 residues. V lost 5 bases, J lost 3 bases, and 8 bases lay in between. Per germline, CDR1 MNHNY and CDR2 SVGAGI (reference sequence). Here the CDR3 reads CASSDLSYEQYF. The CDR3 DNA sequence: TGTGCCAGCAGTGACCTAAGCTACGAGCAGTACTTC.

This chain joins TRBV11-2 and TRBJ2-7; D might be TRBD2 (5 bases). CDR1 is SGHAT and CDR2 is FQNNGV in the germline V gene. V was cut by 0 bases and J by 4 bases, with 19 bases left in between. The length of the CDR3 is 17 residues. This CDR3 is CASSLDLPSRVPYEQYF. As DNA, the CDR3 is TGTGCCAGCAGCTTAGATCTGCCTAGCAGAGTTCCGTACGAGCAGTACTTC.

The chain uses TRBV5-1 and TRBJ2-5; D call uncertain. CDR1 and CDR2 (germline): SGHRS, YFSETQ. CDR3 length: 13 amino acids. V lost 0 bases and J 3 bases, leaving 6 bases between the germline ends. The CDR3, as DNA: TGCGCCAGCAGCTTGGTGGTCAAAGAGACCCAGTACTTC. Encoded protein: CASSLVVKETQYF.

The chain is built from TRBV11-2 and TRBJ1-2; TRBD1 is a possible D gene (5 bases). With 5 bases removed from V and 7 bases from J, the gap between germline ends came to 29 bases. Looked up from germline, CDR1 is SGHAT and CDR2 is FQNNGV. The CDR3 has 18 residues. DNA of the CDR3: TGTGCCAGCAGCAACCCGAGGGGTGTTGGTGGAAGGTGGGGTGGCTACACCTTC. It encodes CASSNPRGVGGRWGGYTF.

The chain couples TRBV28 to TRBJ1-1; D gene uncertain. This CDR3 is 15 amino acids long. V gave up 3 bases and J gave up 5 bases, with 16 bases separating them. The germline V gene encodes CDR1 MDHEN and CDR2 SYDVKM. The CDR3 nucleotides are TGTGCCAGCAGTTTGGCATACCTTTCGGGGACTGAAGCTTTCTTT. This translates into CASSLAYLSGTEAFF.

This rearrangement joins TRBV30 to TRBJ2-5; the D gene is possibly TRBD2 (8 bases). Judging by the DNA end, TRBJ2-7 fits better; the J call may be wrong. The CDR3 runs to 15 residues. Germline V gives CDR1 GTSNPN, CDR2 SVGIG (reference sequence). CDR3 bases: TGTGCCTGGAGTGTAGGGGGCGGGAGGTCCTACGAGCAGTACTTC. Protein sequence: CAWSVGGGRSYEQYF.

This clone was observed once. The CDR3 reads CASSYRRGTEAFF. The CDR3 nucleotides read TGTGCCAGCAGTTACCGACGAGGCACTGAAGCTTTCTTT. The J gene is TRBJ1-1, the V gene TRBV6-5, with D uncertain. Germline CDR1 MNHEY, CDR2 SVGAGI. There are 13 residues in the CDR3. V lost 2 bases to trimming and J lost 4 bases, with 8 bases between them.

The rearrangement links TRBV5-4 to TRBJ2-5, with 11 bases that match TRBD2. The J call could be wrong; TRBJ2-7 is a better fit for the DNA end. This CDR3 has 16 residues. The germline V gene has CDR1 SGHNT and CDR2 YYREEE (reference sequence). The CDR3 loop reads CASSSRTSGYSYEQYF. In DNA, the CDR3 is TGTGCCAGCAGCTCGAGGACTAGCGGGTACTCCTACGAGCAGTACTTC.

The genes are TRBV28 and TRBJ1-1; TRBD1 matches at 8 bases. Germline lookup yields CDR1 MDHEN and CDR2 SYDVKM. This CDR3 spans 15 amino acids. The V and J ends lost 4 bases and 5 bases, in that order; junction bases with no gene match: 9. The CDR3 spells CASSSGQGAKTEAFF. The CDR3 DNA follows: TGTGCCAGCAGTTCCGGCCAGGGGGCCAAGACTGAAGCTTTCTTT. Full variable domain (rest looked up from reference TRBV28 and TRBJ1-1): DVKVTQSSRYLVKRTGEKVFLECVQDMDHENMFWYRQDPGLGLRLIYFSYDVKMKEKGDIPEGYSVSREKKERFSLILESASTNQTSMYLCASSSGQGAKTEAFFGQGTRLTVV.

The chain carries TRBV18 and TRBJ1-1; 10 bases map to TRBD1. This CDR3 is 15 amino acids long. V trimming: 1 base; J trimming: 3 bases; junction bases outside the gene matches: 2. Germline assignment: CDR1 KGHSH and CDR2 LQKENI. The CDR3 spells CASSPLGTGDTEAFF. The CDR3 DNA follows: TGTGCCAGCTCACCACTAGGGACAGGGGACACTGAAGCTTTCTTT.

This chain joins TRBV29-1 and TRBJ1-4, with no clear D. Germline V gives CDR1 SQVTM, CDR2 ANQGSEA. V shed 1 base and J shed 8 bases, with 11 bases lying between them. This CDR3 comprises 13 residues. For the CDR3, the DNA is TGCAGCGTTGAAGGGCCGCTTCGCGAAAAACTGTTTTTT. The encoded protein is CSVEGPLREKLFF.

J is TRBJ1-1 and V is TRBV5-5; 8 nucleotides align to TRBD1. CDR3 size: 17 residues. CDR1 is SGHKS and CDR2 is YYEKEE in the germline V gene (reference sequence). The trim removed 6 bases at V and 2 bases at J, leaving 15 bases unmatched. The CDR3 bases are TGTGCCAGCACCCGACATCGGGAACAGGGGGTTAACACTGAAGCTTTCTTT. Amino acids: CASTRHREQGVNTEAFF.

The chain is built from TRBV7-9 and TRBJ2-7; no reliable D call. Deletions cut 3 bases from V and 6 bases from J, with 12 bases between. The CDR3 loop spans 13 amino acids. The germline CDR1 and CDR2 sequences are SEHNR and FQNEAQ (reference sequence). CDR3 nucleotides: TGTGCCAGCAGCTTCCCCACTGTGGGCGAGCAGTACTTC. It codes for CASSFPTVGEQYF.

The V call is TRBV4-1, the J call TRBJ2-7, with D possibly TRBD2 on 6 matching bases. V was pared by 3 bases and J by 6 bases, with 18 bases between. Germline CDR1 reads MGHRA; CDR2 reads YSYEKL. This CDR3 region has 15 residues. CDR3 bases: TGCGCCAGCAGCCACCTTTCCGGGGGAGTTTCCGAGCAGTACTTC. Its protein is CASSHLSGGVSEQYF.

The chain joins TRBV5-1 to TRBJ2-7, with a weak D call TRBD1 (6 bases). CDR3 length equals 12 residues. V shed 0 bases and J shed 9 bases, with 10 bases lying between them. Germline CDR1 reads SGHRS; CDR2 reads YFSETQ. CDR3: CASSLESGVQYF. The CDR3 DNA is TGCGCCAGCAGCTTGGAGTCAGGGGTGCAGTACTTC.

The chain links TRBV29-1 to TRBJ2-7; D might be TRBD1 or TRBD2, each matching 5 bases. Looked up from germline, CDR1 is SQVTM and CDR2 is ANQGSEA. CDR3 length: 12 residues. Trimming pared 7 bases from V and 0 bases from J, leaving 10 bases between. The CDR3 protein is CSARDDSYEQYF. As DNA, the CDR3 is TGCAGCGCCCGGGACGACTCCTACGAGCAGTACTTC.

The chain has TRBV28 and TRBJ2-5, with 8 nucleotides matching TRBD2. The J call may be mistaken, given a closer DNA end match to TRBJ2-7. Per germline, CDR1 MDHEN and CDR2 SYDVKM. This CDR3 is 15 amino acids long. This CDR3 reads CASRLPSGGTYEQYF. CDR3 DNA: TGTGCCAGCAGGTTACCCAGCGGGGGCACCTACGAGCAGTACTTC.

J is TRBJ2-7 and V is TRBV28; the match to TRBD2 covers 14 bases. This CDR3 contains 15 residues. Germline V gives CDR1 MDHEN, CDR2 SYDVKM. The ends lost 5 bases at V and 7 bases at J; junction bases unmatched: 7. CDR3 nucleotides: TGTGCCAGCAGTGCGGGGACTAGCGGGAGTCGTGAGCAGTACTTC. Protein sequence: CASSAGTSGSREQYF.

Only a few counts were recorded for this clone. J is TRBJ1-3 and V is TRBV18, with TRBD1 matching 7 bases. Germline V gives CDR1 KGHSH, CDR2 LQKENI. The CDR3 contains 14 residues. Trimming cost V 2 bases and J 7 bases; bases outside gene matches: 5. The CDR3 here is CASSPGQVENTIYF. The CDR3 DNA follows: TGTGCCAGCTCACCAGGACAGGTGGAGAACACCATATATTTT.

The V gene is TRBV7-9, the J gene TRBJ2-6; the D is unclear. CDR3 length: 15 amino acids. Trimming took off 2 bases at V and 0 bases at J, with 5 bases between the two ends. In germline, CDR1 is SEHNR, CDR2 FQNEAQ (reference sequence). This CDR3 reads CASSLLRSGANVLTF. The CDR3 nucleotides read TGTGCCAGCAGCTTACTCCGCTCTGGGGCCAACGTCCTGACTTTC.

The rearrangement links TRBV19 to TRBJ1-5; maybe TRBD1 (5 bases). CDR3 length: 14 residues. Germline-derived CDR1 and CDR2 are LNHDA and SQIVND (reference sequence). V lost 9 bases and J 0 bases, leaving 12 bases between the germline ends. CDR3 coding DNA: TGTGCCAGCAGGGACGGCCTTAGCAATCAGCCCCAGCATTTT. It yields the protein CASRDGLSNQPQHF.

The chain employs TRBV29-1 and TRBJ2-6; D call uncertain. The germline gives CDR1 SQVTM, CDR2 ANQGSEA. Trimming stripped 7 bases from V and 4 bases from J, with 14 bases between. The CDR3 is 14 residues long. Here the CDR3 DNA reads TGCAGCGCCATGGAAGGGCCCGGGGCCAACGTCCTGACTTTC. This codes for CSAMEGPGANVLTF.